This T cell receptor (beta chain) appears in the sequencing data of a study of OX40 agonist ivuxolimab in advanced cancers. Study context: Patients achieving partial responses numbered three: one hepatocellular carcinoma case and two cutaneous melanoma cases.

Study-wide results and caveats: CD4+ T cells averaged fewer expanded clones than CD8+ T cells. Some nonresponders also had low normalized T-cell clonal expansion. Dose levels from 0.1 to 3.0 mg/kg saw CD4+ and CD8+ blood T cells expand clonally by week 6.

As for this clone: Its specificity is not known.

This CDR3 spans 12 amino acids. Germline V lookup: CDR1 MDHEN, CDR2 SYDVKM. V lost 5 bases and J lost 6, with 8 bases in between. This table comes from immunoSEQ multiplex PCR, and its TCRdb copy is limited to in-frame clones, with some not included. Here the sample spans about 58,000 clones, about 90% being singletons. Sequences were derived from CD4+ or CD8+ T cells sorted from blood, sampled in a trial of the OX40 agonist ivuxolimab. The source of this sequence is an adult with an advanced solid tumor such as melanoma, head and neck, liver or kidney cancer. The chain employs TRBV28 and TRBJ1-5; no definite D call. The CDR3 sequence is CASSQSSQPQHF. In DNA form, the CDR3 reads TGTGCCAGCAGTCAGTCGAGTCAGCCCCAGCATTTT.